This passage covers 6 T cell receptor beta chains from one sample sequenced in a study of shared clonotypes between healthy human individuals. Repertoires were generated with immunoSEQ multiplex PCR, while TCRdb's copy carries only in-frame clones and drops some. The table has about 2 million clones, roughly 94% seen once. Naive CD8 isolation took CD45RO-negative cells positively selected for CCR7 and excluded terminally differentiated effector memory CD45RA+ cells. Sequenced: naive CD8+ T cells sorted from blood. These receptors were obtained from a man aged 18 to 30 in good health.

The rearrangement joins TRBV7-2 to TRBJ1-5; D perhaps matches TRBD1 (6 bases). The CDR3 consists of 14 residues. The V gene's germline CDR1 is SGHTA and CDR2 FQGNSA. V was shortened by 3 bases and J by 6 bases, with 12 bases between the two germline ends. The CDR3, as DNA: TGTGCCAGCAGCTTGTCGGGGGGGCCTCAGCCCCAGCATTTT. Translation gives CASSLSGGPQPQHF. The full variable domain, rest sourced from reference TRBV7-2 and TRBJ1-5, is GAGVSQSPSNKVTEKGKDVELRCDPISGHTALYWYRQSLGQGLEFLIYFQGNSAPDKSGLPSDRFSAERTGGSVSTLTIQRTQQEDSAVYLCASSLSGGPQPQHFGDGTRLSIL.

The chain combines TRBV19 with TRBJ2-5; TRBD1 is a possible D gene (5 bases). The V gene's germline CDR1 is LNHDA and CDR2 SQIVND (reference sequence). The ends were cut back, 5 bases at V and 1 base at J, with 11 bases in the middle. The CDR3 is 14 amino acids. DNA of the CDR3: TGTGCCAGTAGTTTGCAGGACACCCAAGAGACCCAGTACTTC. Protein sequence: CASSLQDTQETQYF.

With respect to this clone: This same CDR3 is encoded by further DNA sequences in the sample. This sequence joins TRBV6-5 and TRBJ2-7; D not resolved. V lost 3 bases to trimming and J lost 4 bases, with 7 bases between them. CDR1 is MNHEY, CDR2 SVGAGI, per germline. The CDR3 has 12 amino acids. CDR3 sequence (DNA): TGTGCCAGCAGTTATGACGGGTACGAGCAGTACTTC. Amino acid sequence: CASSYDGYEQYF.

The chain combines TRBV11-2 with TRBJ2-2; 9 bases align to TRBD1. V dropped 1 base and J dropped 4; count of bases not matched to a gene: 4. The germline gives CDR1 SGHAT, CDR2 FQNNGV. The CDR3 has 16 residues. The CDR3 spells CASSLAGQGTTGELFF. CDR3 bases: TGTGCCAGCAGCTTAGCAGGACAGGGGACCACCGGGGAGCTGTTTTTT.

A remark on this clone: Other DNA sequences in the same sample also yield this CDR3. The chain uses TRBV9 and TRBJ2-7, with 7 bases fitting TRBD2. The V segment lost 0 bases and the J segment 2 bases; nucleotides outside the gene matches: 5. The length of the CDR3 is 15 residues. Germline-derived CDR1 and CDR2 are SGDLS and YYNGEE. CDR3 nucleotides: TGTGCCAGCAGCGTAGGTGGGGGGGGTACCTACGAGCAGTACTTC. This encodes CASSVGGGGTYEQYF. The full variable domain, in which reference TRBV9 and TRBJ2-7 provide the parts outside the CDR3, is DSGVTQTPKHLITATGQRVTLRCSPRSGDLSVYWYQQSLDQGLQFLIQYYNGEERAKGNILERFSAQQFPDLHSELNLSSLELGDSALYFCASSVGGGGTYEQYFGPGTRLTVT.

The chain couples TRBV7-2 to TRBJ1-1, with a weak D call TRBD1 (5 bases). Germline values: CDR1 SGHTA, CDR2 FQGNSA. V gave up 1 base and J gave up 7 bases, with 13 bases separating them. The CDR3 is made up of 14 amino acids. The CDR3 spells CASSLVSTGDEAFF. For the CDR3, the DNA is TGTGCCAGCAGCTTAGTATCCACAGGTGATGAAGCTTTCTTT.